This TCR beta chain was sequenced during a study of beta chain features in type 1 diabetes. The germline V gene encodes CDR1 LNHNV and CDR2 YYDKDF (reference sequence). This CDR3 comprises 15 residues. The trim removed 3 bases at V and 7 bases at J, leaving 7 bases unmatched. This clone has just a few counts. The antigen remains undetermined. General study results and limits: Highly expressing activated T cells could be over-counted with a cDNA template. Shorter TCRB CDR3s, moderately but significantly so, were found in Type 1 diabetes patients in all four CD4+ subsets. Individuals with type 1 diabetes displayed fewer insertions and more deletions at VDJ junctions. No resolution was reached here on whether HLA type influences TCRB rearrangement.

As every portion of the isolated RNA was reverse transcribed, the sequencing read expressed TCRB transcripts. The data were produced by immunoSEQ multiplex PCR, yet TCRdb's version contains in-frame clones alone and is incomplete. There are around 150,000 clones in the sample; approximately 8.1% occur only once, and 0.55% to 0.65% lies in the top ten. This sequence was found in a man in his late teens or twenties in good health. Sample: central memory CD4+ T cells from blood. The J gene is TRBJ2-3, the V gene TRBV15; TRBD1 matches at 10 bases. CDR3 DNA sequence: TGTGCCACCAGCAGGGACAGGGGGTTAGTAAATACGCAGTATTTT. Translating it yields CATSRDRGLVNTQYF.